This T cell receptor (beta chain) was profiled in a study of T cell responses to AZD1222 COVID-19 vaccine. The CDR3 extends over 14 amino acids. Germline trimming cut 6 bases from V and 5 bases from J; bases unmatched to any gene: 5. Germline CDR1 and CDR2: LGHDT and YNNKEL (reference sequence). Data came from immunoSEQ multiplex PCR; TCRdb stores just in-frame clones and leaves some out. The sample holds about 66,000 clones, more than 85% seen once. Only one count was recorded for this clone. This clonotype originated in an adult in good health. The chain recombines TRBV3-1 (or the pseudogene TRBV3-2) with TRBJ1-4; TRBD1 agrees at 8 bases. This sample comprised peripheral blood, obtained on day 0 of AZD1222 vaccination. CDR3 amino acids: CASRGTGLNEKLFF. CDR3 nucleotides: TGTGCCAGCAGGGGGACAGGTTTAAATGAAAAACTGTTTTTT.